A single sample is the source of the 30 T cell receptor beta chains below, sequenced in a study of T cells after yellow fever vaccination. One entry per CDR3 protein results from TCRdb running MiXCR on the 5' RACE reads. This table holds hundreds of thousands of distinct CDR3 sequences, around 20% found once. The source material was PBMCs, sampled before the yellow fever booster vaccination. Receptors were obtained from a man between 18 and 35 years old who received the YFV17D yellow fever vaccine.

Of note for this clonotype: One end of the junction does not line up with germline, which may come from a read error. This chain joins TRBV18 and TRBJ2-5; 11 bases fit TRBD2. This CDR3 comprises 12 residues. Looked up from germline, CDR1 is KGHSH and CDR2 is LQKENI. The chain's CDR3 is CASSPTTSGGSF. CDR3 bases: TGTGCCAGCTCACCCACCACTAGCGGGGGATCCTTC.

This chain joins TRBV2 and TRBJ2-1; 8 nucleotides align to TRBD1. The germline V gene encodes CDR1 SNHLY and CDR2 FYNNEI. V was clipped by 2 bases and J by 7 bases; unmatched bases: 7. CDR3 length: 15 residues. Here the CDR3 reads CASSEIRTGKNEQFF. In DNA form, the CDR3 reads TGTGCCAGCAGTGAAATTAGGACAGGGAAAAATGAGCAGTTCTTC. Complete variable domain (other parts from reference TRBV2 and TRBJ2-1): EPEVTQTPSHQVTQMGQEVILRCVPISNHLYFYWYRQILGQKVEFLVSFYNNEISEKSEIFDDQFSVERPDGSNFTLKIRSTKLEDSAMYFCASSEIRTGKNEQFFGPGTRLTVL.

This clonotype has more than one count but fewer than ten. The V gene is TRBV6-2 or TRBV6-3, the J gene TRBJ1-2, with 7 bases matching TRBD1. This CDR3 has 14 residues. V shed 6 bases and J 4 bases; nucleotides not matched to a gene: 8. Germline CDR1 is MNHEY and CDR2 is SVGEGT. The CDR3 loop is CASSPTTGIYGYTF. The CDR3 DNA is TGTGCCAGCAGCCCGACGACAGGGATCTATGGCTACACCTTC.

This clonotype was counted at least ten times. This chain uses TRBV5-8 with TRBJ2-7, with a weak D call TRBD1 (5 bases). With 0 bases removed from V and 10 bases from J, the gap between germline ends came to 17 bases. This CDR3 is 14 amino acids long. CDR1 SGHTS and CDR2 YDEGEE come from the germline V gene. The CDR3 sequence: CASSLALGDSRQYV. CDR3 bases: TGTGCCAGCAGCTTGGCCCTAGGGGATTCCCGCCAGTACGTC.

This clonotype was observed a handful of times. Written as DNA, the CDR3 is TGTGCCAGCAGCTCCCGGCCGTCCGGAAAACTGTTTTTT. It specifies CASSSRPSGKLFF. The J gene is TRBJ1-4, the V gene TRBV5-6; D gene unclear. The CDR3 extends over 13 amino acids. Germline lookup yields CDR1 SGHDT and CDR2 YYEEEE. Deletions cut 3 bases from V and 10 bases from J, with 13 bases between.

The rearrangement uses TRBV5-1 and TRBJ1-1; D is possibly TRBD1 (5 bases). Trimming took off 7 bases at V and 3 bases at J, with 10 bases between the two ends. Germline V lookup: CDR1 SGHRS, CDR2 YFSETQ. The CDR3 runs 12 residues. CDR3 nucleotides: TGCGCCAGCTCTTGGGGGGACACTGAAGCTTTCTTT. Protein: CASSWGDTEAFF. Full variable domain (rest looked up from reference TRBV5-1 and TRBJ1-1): KAGVTQTPRYLIKTRGQQVTLSCSPISGHRSVSWYQQTPGQGLQFLFEYFSETQRNKGNFPGRFSGRQFSNSRSEMNVSTLELGDSALYLCASSWGDTEAFFGQGTRLTVV.

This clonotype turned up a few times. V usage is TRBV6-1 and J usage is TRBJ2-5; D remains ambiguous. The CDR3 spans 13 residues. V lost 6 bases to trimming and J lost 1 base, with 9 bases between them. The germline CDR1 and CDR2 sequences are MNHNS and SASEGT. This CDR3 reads CASRWGIQETQYF. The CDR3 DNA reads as TGTGCCAGCAGATGGGGAATCCAAGAGACCCAGTACTTC.

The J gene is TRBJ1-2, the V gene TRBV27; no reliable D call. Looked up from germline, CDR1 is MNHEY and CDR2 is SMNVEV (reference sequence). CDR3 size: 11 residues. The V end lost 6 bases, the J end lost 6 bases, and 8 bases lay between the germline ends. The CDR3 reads CASSKGNGYTF. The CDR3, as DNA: TGTGCCAGCAGCAAGGGCAATGGCTACACCTTC.

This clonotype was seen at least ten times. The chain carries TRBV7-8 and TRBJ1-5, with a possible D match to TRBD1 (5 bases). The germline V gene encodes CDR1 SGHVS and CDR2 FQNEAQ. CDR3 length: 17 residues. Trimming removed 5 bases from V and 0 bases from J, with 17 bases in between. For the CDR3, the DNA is TGTGCCAGCAGCAAGGTGGAGGGGACTTATAGCAATCAGCCCCAGCATTTT. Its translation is CASSKVEGTYSNQPQHF.

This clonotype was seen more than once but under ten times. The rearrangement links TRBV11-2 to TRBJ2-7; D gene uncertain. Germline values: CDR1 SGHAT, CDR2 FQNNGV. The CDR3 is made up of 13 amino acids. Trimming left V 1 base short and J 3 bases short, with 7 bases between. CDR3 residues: CASSLVGSYEQYF. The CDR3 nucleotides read TGTGCCAGCAGCTTAGTCGGCAGCTACGAGCAGTACTTC. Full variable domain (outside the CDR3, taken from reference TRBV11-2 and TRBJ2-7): EAGVAQSPRYKIIEKRQSVAFWCNPISGHATLYWYQQILGQGPKLLIQFQNNGVVDDSQLPKDRFSAERLKGVDSTLKIQPAKLEDSAVYLCASSLVGSYEQYFGPGTRLTVT.

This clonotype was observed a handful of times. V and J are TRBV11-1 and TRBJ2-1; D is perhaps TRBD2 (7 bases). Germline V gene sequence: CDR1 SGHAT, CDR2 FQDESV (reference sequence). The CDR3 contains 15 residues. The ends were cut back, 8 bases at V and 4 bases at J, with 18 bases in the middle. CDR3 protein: CASAAPRGAYNEQFF. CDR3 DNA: TGTGCCAGCGCTGCACCTCGGGGGGCATACAATGAGCAGTTCTTC.

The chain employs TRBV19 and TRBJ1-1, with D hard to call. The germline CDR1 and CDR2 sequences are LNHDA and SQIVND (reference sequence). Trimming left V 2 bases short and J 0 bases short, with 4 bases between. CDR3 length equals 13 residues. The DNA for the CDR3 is TGTGCCAGTAGTATAAGGCTGAACACTGAAGCTTTCTTT. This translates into CASSIRLNTEAFF.

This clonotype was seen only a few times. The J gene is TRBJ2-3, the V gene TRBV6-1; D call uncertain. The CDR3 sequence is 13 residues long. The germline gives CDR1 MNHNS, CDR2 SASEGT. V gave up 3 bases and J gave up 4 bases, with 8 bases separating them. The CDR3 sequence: CASSDSWADTQYF. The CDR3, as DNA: TGTGCCAGCAGTGATTCGTGGGCAGATACGCAGTATTTT.

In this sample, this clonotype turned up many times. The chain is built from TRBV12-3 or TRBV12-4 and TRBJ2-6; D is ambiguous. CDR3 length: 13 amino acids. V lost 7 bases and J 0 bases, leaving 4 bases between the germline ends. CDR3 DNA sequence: TGTGCCAGCACCCACTCTGGGGCCAACGTCCTGACTTTC. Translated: CASTHSGANVLTF.

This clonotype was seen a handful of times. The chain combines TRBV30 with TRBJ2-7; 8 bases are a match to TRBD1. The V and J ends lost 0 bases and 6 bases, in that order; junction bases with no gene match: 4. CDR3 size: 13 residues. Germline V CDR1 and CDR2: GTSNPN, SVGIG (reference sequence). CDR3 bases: TGTGCCTGGAGTGTAACAGGGGGTAGCGAGCAGTACTTC. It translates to CAWSVTGGSEQYF.

The DNA for the CDR3 is TGCAGTGCAATAAAACAGGGGGCGGATCAGTACTTC. Translating it yields CSAIKQGADQYF. The chain combines TRBV20-1 with TRBJ2-4; TRBD1 matches 9 bases. This CDR3 is built from 12 residues. The J segment lost 12 bases and the V segment lost 6 bases, leaving 9 bases of the junction unmatched. Germline CDR1 reads DFQATT; CDR2 reads SNEGSKA (reference sequence).

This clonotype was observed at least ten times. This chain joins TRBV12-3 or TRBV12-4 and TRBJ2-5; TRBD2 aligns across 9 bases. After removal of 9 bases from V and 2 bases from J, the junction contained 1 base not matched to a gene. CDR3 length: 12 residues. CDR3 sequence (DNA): TGTGCCAGTAGCGGGGGACAAGAGACCCAGTACTTC. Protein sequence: CASSGGQETQYF.

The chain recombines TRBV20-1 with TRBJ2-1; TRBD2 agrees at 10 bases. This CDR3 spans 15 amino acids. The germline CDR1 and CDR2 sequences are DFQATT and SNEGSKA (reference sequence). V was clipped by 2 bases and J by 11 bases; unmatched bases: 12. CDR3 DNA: TGCAGTGCTAGAAGGATAGGGACTAGCGACACTCAGCAGTTCTTC. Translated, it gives CSARRIGTSDTQQFF.

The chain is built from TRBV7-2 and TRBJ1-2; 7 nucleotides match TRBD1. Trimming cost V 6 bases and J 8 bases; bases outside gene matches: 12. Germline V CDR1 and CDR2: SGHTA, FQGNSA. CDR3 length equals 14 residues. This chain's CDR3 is CASSREGAAVGYTF. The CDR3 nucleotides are TGTGCCAGCAGTCGCGAGGGGGCCGCGGTAGGCTACACCTTC.

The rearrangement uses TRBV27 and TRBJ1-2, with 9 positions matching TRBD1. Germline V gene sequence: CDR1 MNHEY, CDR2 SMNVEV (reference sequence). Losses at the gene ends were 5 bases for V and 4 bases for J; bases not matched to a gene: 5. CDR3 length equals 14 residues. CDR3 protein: CASSEQGAGYGYTF. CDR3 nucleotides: TGTGCCAGCAGTGAACAGGGGGCCGGCTATGGCTACACCTTC.

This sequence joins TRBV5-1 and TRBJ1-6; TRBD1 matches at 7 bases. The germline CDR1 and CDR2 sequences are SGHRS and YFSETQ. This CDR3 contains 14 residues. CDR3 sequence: CPRRGCGGNSPLHF. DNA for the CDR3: TGCCCCCGCAGGGGGTGTGGAGGTAATTCACCCCTCCACTTT.

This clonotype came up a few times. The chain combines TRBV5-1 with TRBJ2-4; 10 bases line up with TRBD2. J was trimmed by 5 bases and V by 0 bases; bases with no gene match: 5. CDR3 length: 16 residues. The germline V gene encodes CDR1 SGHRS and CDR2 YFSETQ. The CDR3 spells CASSLEPAGGQNIQYF. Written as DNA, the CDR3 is TGCGCCAGCAGCTTGGAACCAGCGGGGGGGCAAAACATTCAGTACTTC.

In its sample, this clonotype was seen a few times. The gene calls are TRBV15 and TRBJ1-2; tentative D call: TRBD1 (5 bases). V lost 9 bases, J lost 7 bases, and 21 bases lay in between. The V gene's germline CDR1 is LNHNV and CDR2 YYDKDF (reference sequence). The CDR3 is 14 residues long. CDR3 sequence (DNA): TGTGCCACAGAAGTAGGGAGGGGCACGGGTGGCTACACCTTC. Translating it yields CATEVGRGTGGYTF. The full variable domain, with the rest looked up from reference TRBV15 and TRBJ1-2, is DAMVIQNPRYQVTQFGKPVTLSCSQTLNHNVMYWYQQKSSQAPKLLFHYYDKDFNNEADTPDNFQSRRPNTSFCFLDIRSPGLGDTAMYLCATEVGRGTGGYTFGSGTRLTVV.

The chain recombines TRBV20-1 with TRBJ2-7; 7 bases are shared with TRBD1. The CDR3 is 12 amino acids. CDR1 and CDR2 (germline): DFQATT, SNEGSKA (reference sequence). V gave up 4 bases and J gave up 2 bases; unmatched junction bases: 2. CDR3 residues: CSATTGPYEQYF. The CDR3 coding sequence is TGCAGTGCTACGACAGGGCCCTACGAGCAGTACTTC.

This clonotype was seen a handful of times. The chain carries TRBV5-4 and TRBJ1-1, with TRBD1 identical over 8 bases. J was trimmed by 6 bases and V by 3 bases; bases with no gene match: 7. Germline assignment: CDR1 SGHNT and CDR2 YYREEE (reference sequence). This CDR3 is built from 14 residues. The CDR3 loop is CASSWTDRGAEAFF. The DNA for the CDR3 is TGTGCCAGCAGCTGGACAGACAGGGGCGCTGAAGCTTTCTTT.

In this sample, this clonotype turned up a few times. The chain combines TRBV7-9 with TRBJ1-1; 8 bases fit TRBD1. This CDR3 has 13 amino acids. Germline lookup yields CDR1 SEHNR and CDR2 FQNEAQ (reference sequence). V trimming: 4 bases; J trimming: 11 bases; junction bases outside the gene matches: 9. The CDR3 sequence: CASSSQGAAGAFF. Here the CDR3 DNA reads TGTGCCAGCAGCTCCCAGGGGGCAGCAGGCGCTTTCTTT.

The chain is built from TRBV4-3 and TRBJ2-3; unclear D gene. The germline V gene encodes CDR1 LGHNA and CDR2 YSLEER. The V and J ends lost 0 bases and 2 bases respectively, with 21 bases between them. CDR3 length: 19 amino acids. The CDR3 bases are TGCGCCAGCAGCCAAGATGACGGCAGATCCGACCATATCACAGATACGCAGTATTTT. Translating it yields CASSQDDGRSDHITDTQYF.

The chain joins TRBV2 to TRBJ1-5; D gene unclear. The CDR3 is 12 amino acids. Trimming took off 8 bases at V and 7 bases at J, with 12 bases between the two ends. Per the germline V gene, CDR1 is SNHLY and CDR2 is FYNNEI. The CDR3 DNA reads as TGTGCCAGCGAACGATCCGGCCAGCCCCAGCATTTT. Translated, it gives CASERSGQPQHF.

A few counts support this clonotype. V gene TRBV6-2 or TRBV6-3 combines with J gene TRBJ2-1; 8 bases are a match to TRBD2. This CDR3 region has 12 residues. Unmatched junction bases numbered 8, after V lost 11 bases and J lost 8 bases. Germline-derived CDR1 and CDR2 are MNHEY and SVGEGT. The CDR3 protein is CAARTSNYEQFF. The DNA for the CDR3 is TGTGCCGCCCGGACTAGCAACTATGAGCAGTTCTTC.

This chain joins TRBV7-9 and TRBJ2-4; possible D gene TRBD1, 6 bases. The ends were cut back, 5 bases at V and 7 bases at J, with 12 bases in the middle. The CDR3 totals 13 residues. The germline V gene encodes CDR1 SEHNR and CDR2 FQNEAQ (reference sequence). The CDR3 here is CASSAPGDNIQYF. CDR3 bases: TGTGCCAGCAGCGCCCCAGGGGATAACATTCAGTACTTC. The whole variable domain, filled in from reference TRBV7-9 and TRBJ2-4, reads DTGVSQNPRHKITKRGQNVTFRCDPISEHNRLYWYRQTLGQGPEFLTYFQNEAQLEKSRLLSDRFSAERPKGSFSTLEIQRTEQGDSAMYLCASSAPGDNIQYFGAGTRLSVL.